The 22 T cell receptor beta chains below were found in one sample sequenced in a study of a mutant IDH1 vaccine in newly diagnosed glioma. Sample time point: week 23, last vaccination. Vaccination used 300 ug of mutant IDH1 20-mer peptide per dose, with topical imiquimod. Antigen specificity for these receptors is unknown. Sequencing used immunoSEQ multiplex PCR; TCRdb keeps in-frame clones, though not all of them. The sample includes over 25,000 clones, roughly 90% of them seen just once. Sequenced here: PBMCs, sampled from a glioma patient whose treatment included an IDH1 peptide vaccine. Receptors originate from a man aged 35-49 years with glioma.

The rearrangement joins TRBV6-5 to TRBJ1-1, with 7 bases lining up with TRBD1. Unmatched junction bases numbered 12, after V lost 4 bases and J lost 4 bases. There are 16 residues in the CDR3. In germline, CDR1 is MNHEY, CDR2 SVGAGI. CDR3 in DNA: TGTGCCAGCAGTTGGGGACAGACCACCCGGGGCACTGAAGCTTTCTTT. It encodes CASSWGQTTRGTEAFF.

CDR3 sequence reads: CASSWRRGGSYEQYF. The CDR3 DNA reads as TGTGCCAGTAGTTGGAGGAGAGGGGGGTCCTACGAGCAGTACTTC. The chain couples TRBV19 to TRBJ2-7, with D perhaps being TRBD1 or TRBD2 (6 bases each). Germline assignment: CDR1 LNHDA and CDR2 SQIVND (reference sequence). The CDR3 spans 15 residues. Trimming took 5 bases from V and 1 from J, leaving 15 bases between them.

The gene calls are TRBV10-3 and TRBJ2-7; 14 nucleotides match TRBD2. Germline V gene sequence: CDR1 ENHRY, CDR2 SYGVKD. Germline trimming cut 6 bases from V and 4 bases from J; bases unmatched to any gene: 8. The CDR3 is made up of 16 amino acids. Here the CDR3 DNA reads TGTGCCATCAGAGGGACTAGCGGGAGAGGGCGGTACGAGCAGTACTTC. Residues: CAIRGTSGRGRYEQYF.

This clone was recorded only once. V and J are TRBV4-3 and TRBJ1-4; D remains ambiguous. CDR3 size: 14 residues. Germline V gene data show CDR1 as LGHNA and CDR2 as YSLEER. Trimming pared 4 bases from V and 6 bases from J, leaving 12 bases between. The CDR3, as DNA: TGCGCCAGCAGCCGTTGGTTGTCAGATGAAAAACTGTTTTTT. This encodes CASSRWLSDEKLFF.

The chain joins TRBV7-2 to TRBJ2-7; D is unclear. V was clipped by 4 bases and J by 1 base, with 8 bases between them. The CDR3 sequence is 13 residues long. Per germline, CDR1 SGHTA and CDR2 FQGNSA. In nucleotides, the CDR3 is TGTGCCAGCAGCTCCCCTAGTTCCTACGAGCAGTACTTC. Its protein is CASSSPSSYEQYF.

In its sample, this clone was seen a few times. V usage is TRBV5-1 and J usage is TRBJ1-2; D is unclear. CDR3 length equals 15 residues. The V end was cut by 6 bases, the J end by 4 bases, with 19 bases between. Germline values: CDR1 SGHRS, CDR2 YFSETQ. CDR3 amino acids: CASKWEGQIAYGYTF. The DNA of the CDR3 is TGCGCCAGCAAGTGGGAAGGGCAAATAGCCTATGGCTACACCTTC.

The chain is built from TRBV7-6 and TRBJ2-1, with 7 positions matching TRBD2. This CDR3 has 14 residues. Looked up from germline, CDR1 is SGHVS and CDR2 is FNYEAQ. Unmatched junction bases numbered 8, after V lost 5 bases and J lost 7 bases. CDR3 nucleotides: TGTGCCAGCAGCGCCTCGGGAGGAGGTAATGAGCAGTTCTTC. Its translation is CASSASGGGNEQFF.

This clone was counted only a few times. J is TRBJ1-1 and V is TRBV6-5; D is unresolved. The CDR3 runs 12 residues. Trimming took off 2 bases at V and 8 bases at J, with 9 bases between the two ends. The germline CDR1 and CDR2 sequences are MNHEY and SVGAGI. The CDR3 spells CASSYRGEEAFF. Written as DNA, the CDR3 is TGTGCCAGCAGTTACCGCGGGGAGGAAGCTTTCTTT.

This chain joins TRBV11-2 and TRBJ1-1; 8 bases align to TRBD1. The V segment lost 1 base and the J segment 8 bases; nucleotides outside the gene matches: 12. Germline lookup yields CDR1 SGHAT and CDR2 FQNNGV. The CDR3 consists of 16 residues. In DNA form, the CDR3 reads TGTGCCAGCAGCTTAGCCCTCGGGACAGGATACGGCGAAGCTTTCTTT. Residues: CASSLALGTGYGEAFF.

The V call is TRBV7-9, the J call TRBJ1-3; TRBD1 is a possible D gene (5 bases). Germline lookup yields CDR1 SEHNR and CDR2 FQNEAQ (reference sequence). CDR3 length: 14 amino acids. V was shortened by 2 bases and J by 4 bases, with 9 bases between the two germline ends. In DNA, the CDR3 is TGTGCCAGCAGCTTATCAGGGTCGGGAAACACCATATATTTT. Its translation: CASSLSGSGNTIYF. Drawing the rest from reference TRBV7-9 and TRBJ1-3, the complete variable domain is DTGVSQNPRHKITKRGQNVTFRCDPISEHNRLYWYRQTLGQGPEFLTYFQNEAQLEKSRLLSDRFSAERPKGSFSTLEIQRTEQGDSAMYLCASSLSGSGNTIYFGEGSWLTVV.

CDR3 amino acids: CASSAGEANEKLFF. The CDR3 DNA reads TGTGCCAGCAGCGCCGGGGAGGCCAATGAAAAACTGTTTTTT. This chain joins TRBV9 and TRBJ1-4; no firm D call. CDR3 length equals 14 residues. The germline gives CDR1 SGDLS, CDR2 YYNGEE. Trimming removed 3 bases at V and 5 bases at J, with 11 bases between. Using reference TRBV9 and TRBJ1-4 for the parts outside the CDR3, the full variable domain is DSGVTQTPKHLITATGQRVTLRCSPRSGDLSVYWYQQSLDQGLQFLIQYYNGEERAKGNILERFSAQQFPDLHSELNLSSLELGDSALYFCASSAGEANEKLFFGSGTQLSVL.

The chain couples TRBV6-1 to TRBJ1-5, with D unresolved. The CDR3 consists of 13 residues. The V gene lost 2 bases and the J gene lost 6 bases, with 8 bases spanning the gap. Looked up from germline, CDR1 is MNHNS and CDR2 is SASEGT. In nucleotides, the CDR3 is TGTGCCAGCAGTGAACAACGGGGTCAGCCCCAGCATTTT. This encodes CASSEQRGQPQHF.

DNA for the CDR3: TGTGCCAGCAGCTTAACGCGGGCACACTCCTACGAGCAGTACTTC. Translated: CASSLTRAHSYEQYF. This sequence joins TRBV7-2 and TRBJ2-7, with TRBD2 as a possible D gene (5 bases). In germline, CDR1 is SGHTA, CDR2 FQGNSA. The germline V and J ends were trimmed by 2 bases and 0 bases, with 11 bases remaining between them. The CDR3 is made up of 15 amino acids.

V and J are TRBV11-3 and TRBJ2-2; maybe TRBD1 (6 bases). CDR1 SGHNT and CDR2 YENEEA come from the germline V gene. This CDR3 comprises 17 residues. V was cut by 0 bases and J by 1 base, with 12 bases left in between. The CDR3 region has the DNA TGTGCCAGCAGCTTAGATCAGGGGTGGTGGAACACCGGGGAGCTGTTTTTT. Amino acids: CASSLDQGWWNTGELFF.

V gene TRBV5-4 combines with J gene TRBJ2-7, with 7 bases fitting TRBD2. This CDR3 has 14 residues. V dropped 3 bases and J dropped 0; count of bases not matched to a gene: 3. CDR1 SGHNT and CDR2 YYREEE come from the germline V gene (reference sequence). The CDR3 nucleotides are TGTGCCAGCAGCTGGGGGGACTACTCCTACGAGCAGTACTTC. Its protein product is CASSWGDYSYEQYF.

In nucleotides, the CDR3 is TGTGCCAGCAGTTTAGCTAGCGGGGGCTACTATCAAGAGACCCAGTACTTC. Translated: CASSLASGGYYQETQYF. The gene calls are TRBV28 and TRBJ2-5; 10 bases are a match to TRBD2. The CDR3 has 17 amino acids. Germline-derived CDR1 and CDR2 are MDHEN and SYDVKM. J gave up 2 bases and V 2 bases, and 8 bases lay outside the gene matches.

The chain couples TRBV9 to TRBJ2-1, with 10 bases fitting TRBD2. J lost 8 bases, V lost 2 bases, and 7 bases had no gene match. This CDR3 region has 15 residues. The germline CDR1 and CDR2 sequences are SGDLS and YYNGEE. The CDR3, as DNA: TGTGCCAGCAGCGTGGGGCTAGCGGGAGCGGATGAGCAGTTCTTC. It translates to CASSVGLAGADEQFF.

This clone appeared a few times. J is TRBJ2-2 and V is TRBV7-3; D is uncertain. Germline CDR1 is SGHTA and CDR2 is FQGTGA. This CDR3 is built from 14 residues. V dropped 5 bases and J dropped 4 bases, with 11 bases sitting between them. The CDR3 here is CASSRLLGTGELFF. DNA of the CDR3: TGTGCCAGCAGCCGACTCTTAGGCACCGGGGAGCTGTTTTTT.

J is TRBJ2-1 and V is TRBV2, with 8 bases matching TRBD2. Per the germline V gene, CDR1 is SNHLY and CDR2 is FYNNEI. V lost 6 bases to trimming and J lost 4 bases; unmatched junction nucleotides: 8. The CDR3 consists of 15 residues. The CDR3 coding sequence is TGTGCCAGCAGGGCCCGGCGGGAGGTTTACAATGAGCAGTTCTTC. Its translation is CASRARREVYNEQFF.

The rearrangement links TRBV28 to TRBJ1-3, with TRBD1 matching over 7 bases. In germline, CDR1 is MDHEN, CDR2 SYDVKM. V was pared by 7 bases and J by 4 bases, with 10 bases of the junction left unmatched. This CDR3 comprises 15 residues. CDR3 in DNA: TGTGCCAGCACCCAATCGACAGGGCTGGGAAACACCATATATTTT. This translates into CASTQSTGLGNTIYF.

Here the CDR3 DNA reads TGTGCCAGCAGCTTCAAAGCGGGCGGAGAGGGGGAGACCCAGTACTTC. Its translation: CASSFKAGGEGETQYF. The chain couples TRBV9 to TRBJ2-5; TRBD2 is a possible D gene (6 bases). This CDR3 has 16 residues. From germline, CDR1 is SGDLS and CDR2 YYNGEE. Trimming pared 4 bases from V and 5 bases from J, leaving 21 bases between.

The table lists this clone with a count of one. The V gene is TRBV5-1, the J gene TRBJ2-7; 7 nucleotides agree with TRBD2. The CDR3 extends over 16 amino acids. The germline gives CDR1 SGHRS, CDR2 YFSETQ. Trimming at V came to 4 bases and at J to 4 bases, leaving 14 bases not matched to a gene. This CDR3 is CASSLILSGNPYEQYF. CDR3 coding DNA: TGCGCCAGCAGCCTGATACTGAGCGGGAATCCTTACGAGCAGTACTTC.